Shown below are 17 T cell receptor beta chains from a single sample sequenced in a study of blood T cell repertoires in COVID-19. Profiled with immunoSEQ multiplex PCR; TCRdb holds only in-frame clones, not every one. The sample lists under 250,000 clones; roughly 86% were seen once. Sequences were obtained from peripheral blood. These receptors came from a woman aged 60 to 75 who had recovered from COVID-19.

The chain couples TRBV5-1 to TRBJ2-2, with 8 bases that match TRBD2. Losses at the gene ends were 7 bases for V and 4 bases for J; bases not matched to a gene: 6. CDR1 and CDR2 from the germline V gene are SGHRS and YFSETQ. CDR3 length: 14 amino acids. For the CDR3, the DNA is TGCGCCAGCCGCCCCGGGGGGGCCACCGGGGAGCTGTTTTTT. It translates to CASRPGGATGELFF. The entire variable domain, with the rest obtained from reference TRBV5-1 and TRBJ2-2, is as follows: KAGVTQTPRYLIKTRGQQVTLSCSPISGHRSVSWYQQTPGQGLQFLFEYFSETQRNKGNFPGRFSGRQFSNSRSEMNVSTLELGDSALYLCASRPGGATGELFFGEGSRLTVL.

The J gene is TRBJ1-6, the V gene TRBV19, with 8 bases matching TRBD1. Germline-derived CDR1 and CDR2 are LNHDA and SQIVND (reference sequence). The CDR3 is made up of 14 amino acids. Losses at the gene ends were 6 bases for V and 8 bases for J; bases not matched to a gene: 6. The CDR3 loop is CASRVGQGDSPLHF. CDR3 coding DNA: TGTGCCAGTAGGGTCGGACAGGGAGATTCACCCCTCCACTTT.

The table lists this clone with a count of one. The rearrangement joins TRBV6-5 to TRBJ2-7, with TRBD2 matching over 8 bases. The CDR3 runs to 12 residues. J gave up 5 bases and V 7 bases, and 4 bases lay outside the gene matches. Germline V gene lookup returns CDR1 MNHEY and CDR2 SVGAGI. For the CDR3, the DNA is TGTGCCAGCAACGGGAGGGACGACGAGCAGTACTTC. Translated: CASNGRDDEQYF.

This clone was counted a single time. The chain couples TRBV13 to TRBJ2-3, with a possible D match to TRBD1 (5 bases). CDR3 size: 14 residues. Germline CDR1 is PRHDT and CDR2 is FYEKMQ (reference sequence). V lost 5 bases, J lost 1 base, and 10 bases lay in between. The CDR3 coding sequence is TGTGCCAGCAGCACTGGCAGGGGCACAGATACGCAGTATTTT. Its protein product is CASSTGRGTDTQYF.

The genes are TRBV19 and TRBJ2-1; D unclear. CDR1 and CDR2 from the germline V gene are LNHDA and SQIVND (reference sequence). The CDR3 sequence is 15 residues long. Trimming pared 3 bases from V and 10 bases from J, leaving 19 bases between. CDR3 in amino acids: CASSMRRPGSGEQFF. As DNA, the CDR3 is TGTGCCAGTAGTATGAGAAGGCCAGGAAGTGGGGAGCAGTTCTTC.

The chain carries TRBV15 and TRBJ1-3; possibly TRBD1 for D (6 bases). CDR1 and CDR2 (germline): LNHNV, YYDKDF (reference sequence). The CDR3 loop spans 15 amino acids. Trimming removed 3 bases from V and 1 base from J, with 10 bases in between. CDR3 sequence reads: CATSRDSDSGNTIYF. DNA for the CDR3: TGTGCCACCAGCAGGGACAGTGATTCTGGAAACACCATATATTTT.

The rearrangement joins TRBV5-6 to TRBJ1-5; the D is unclear. CDR3 size: 14 residues. In germline, CDR1 is SGHDT, CDR2 YYEEEE. Trimming left V 0 bases short and J 2 bases short, with 6 bases between. The CDR3: CASSLGGGNQPQHF. DNA of the CDR3: TGTGCCAGCAGCTTGGGGGGAGGCAATCAGCCCCAGCATTTT.

The rearrangement joins TRBV5-4 to TRBJ2-3; D remains ambiguous. The CDR3 is made up of 12 amino acids. Trimming took 4 bases from V and 3 from J, leaving 6 bases between them. CDR1 is SGHNT and CDR2 is YYREEE in the germline V gene (reference sequence). The CDR3 DNA follows: TGTGCCAGCAGCAGAGAGACAGATACGCAGTATTTT. Translating gives CASSRETDTQYF.

This chain connects TRBV5-1 to TRBJ2-7, with 9 nucleotides matching TRBD1. Trimming cost V 4 bases and J 4 bases; bases outside gene matches: 6. The CDR3 is made up of 14 amino acids. Germline V CDR1 and CDR2: SGHRS, YFSETQ. This CDR3 is CASSPRDRVYEQYF. The CDR3 DNA reads TGCGCCAGCAGCCCCCGGGACAGGGTTTACGAGCAGTACTTC.

This clone was seen a handful of times. This chain links TRBV13 with TRBJ1-2; D is uncertain. The V end lost 5 bases, the J end lost 2 bases, and 12 bases lay between the germline ends. CDR3 size: 14 residues. CDR1 is PRHDT, CDR2 FYEKMQ, per germline (reference sequence). The CDR3 DNA follows: TGTGCCAGCAGCCTGGAATTCGGGAACTATGGCTACACCTTC. Protein: CASSLEFGNYGYTF.

The chain recombines TRBV7-9 with TRBJ2-3, with 9 bases lining up with TRBD1. Germline assignment: CDR1 SEHNR and CDR2 FQNEAQ (reference sequence). The CDR3 loop spans 15 amino acids. The V segment lost 6 bases and the J segment 6 bases; nucleotides outside the gene matches: 10. CDR3 sequence (DNA): TGTGCCAGCAGTTATCGGGACAGGGCCGGGGATACGCAGTATTTT. Residues: CASSYRDRAGDTQYF.

The V gene is TRBV2, the J gene TRBJ1-2; D ambiguous. The CDR3 runs to 13 residues. Germline-derived CDR1 and CDR2 are SNHLY and FYNNEI. V dropped 7 bases and J dropped 3 bases, with 12 bases sitting between them. The CDR3 nucleotides are TGTGCCAGCACGGAAGACAATTACTATGGCTACACCTTC. The encoded protein is CASTEDNYYGYTF.

The sample holds one count of this clone. The CDR3 spells CASSMRTSGGDQQYTQYF. CDR3 DNA sequence: TGCGCCAGCAGCATGAGGACTAGCGGGGGGGACCAACAATATACGCAGTATTTT. The chain employs TRBV5-1 and TRBJ2-3, with 15 bases matching TRBD2. Germline CDR1 and CDR2: SGHRS and YFSETQ. V was pared by 4 bases and J by 7 bases, with 13 bases of the junction left unmatched. This CDR3 spans 18 amino acids. Together with reference TRBV5-1 and TRBJ2-3, the CDR3 gives the full variable domain: KAGVTQTPRYLIKTRGQQVTLSCSPISGHRSVSWYQQTPGQGLQFLFEYFSETQRNKGNFPGRFSGRQFSNSRSEMNVSTLELGDSALYLCASSMRTSGGDQQYTQYFGPGTRLTVL.

The chain is built from TRBV6-6 and TRBJ2-3; 12 bases match TRBD2. V gave up 5 bases and J gave up 2 bases; unmatched junction bases: 5. Germline CDR1 is MNHNY and CDR2 is SVGAGI (reference sequence). The CDR3 runs 16 residues. The CDR3 reads CASSRLAGENTDTQYF. CDR3 nucleotides: TGTGCCAGCAGTCGACTAGCGGGGGAGAACACAGATACGCAGTATTTT.

This clone was seen only once. The V call is TRBV24-1, the J call TRBJ2-2; 10 positions match TRBD1. V trimming: 9 bases; J trimming: 3 bases; junction bases outside the gene matches: 3. Germline CDR1 reads KGHDR; CDR2 reads SFDVKD. This CDR3 contains 14 residues. The CDR3, as DNA: TGTGCCACCTCGGGGACAGGGGACACCGGGGAGCTGTTTTTT. It encodes CATSGTGDTGELFF.

The rearrangement links TRBV7-8 to TRBJ1-1; the D is unclear. Germline V lookup: CDR1 SGHVS, CDR2 FQNEAQ. V was pared by 4 bases and J by 8 bases, with 14 bases between. The CDR3 is 13 amino acids. CDR3 loop: CASSYVREGEAFF. The DNA of the CDR3 is TGTGCCAGCAGCTATGTGAGGGAGGGAGAAGCTTTCTTT.

This clone has more than one count but fewer than ten. The chain couples TRBV3-1 (or the pseudogene TRBV3-2) to TRBJ1-3, with 11 bases lining up with TRBD1. Trimming removed 8 bases from V and 8 bases from J; junction bases left unmatched: 8. The germline V gene has CDR1 LGHDT and CDR2 YNNKEL (reference sequence). The CDR3 totals 14 residues. CDR3 residues: CASGLPGQGDTIYF. The CDR3 DNA follows: TGTGCCAGCGGGCTACCGGGACAGGGGGACACCATATATTTT.